This T cell receptor (beta chain) was recorded in a study of blood T cell repertoires in COVID-19. As for the study in general: Some COVID-19 samples were acute and others convalescent; all came from the United States, Italy and Spain. Nucleic acid was either cDNA or gDNA, and it came from T cells, B-cell-depleted T cells, or PBMCs.

As processed by the authors: Reference gene primer amplification gave nucleated cell count estimates. The method was immunoSEQ multiplex PCR; TCRdb's version includes in-frame clones alone and lacks a portion of them. The V and J calls and clone size come from that table; D and trimming were worked out from the DNA. The data show around 260,000 clones, with around 89% seen just once and roughly 0.8% held by the top ten. V was clipped by 0 bases and J by 0 bases, with 16 bases between them. The CDR3 totals 17 residues. Per germline, CDR1 GTSNPN and CDR2 SVGIG (reference sequence). The chain joins TRBV30 to TRBJ2-3; D perhaps matches TRBD2 (5 bases). Sequencing input: peripheral blood. The TCR comes from a man in his thirties or forties with acute or convalescent COVID-19. In DNA, the CDR3 is TGTGCCTGGAGTGTACAAAGGACTGCGTCTAGCACAGATACGCAGTATTTT. Translation gives CAWSVQRTASSTDTQYF.